Here is one T cell receptor beta chain with its context. With random hexamers, reverse transcription was performed on roughly 0.5 to 1 ug of RNA. Amplification of TCR beta CDR3 across 54 Vbeta and 13 Jbeta was performed with immunoSEQ multiplex PCR. TCRdb recomputed calls from the immunoSEQ multiplex PCR reads with MiXCR, one row per CDR3 protein. The table records 80,000 to 90,000 distinct CDR3 sequences, 90% to 95% of them present only once. This specimen comes from a study of CD8 T cells in Susac syndrome. The CDR3 extends over 12 amino acids. Germline V gene sequence: CDR1 SQVTM, CDR2 ANQGSEA. V lost 4 bases and J 7 bases, leaving 13 bases between the germline ends.

This chain joins TRBV29-1 and TRBJ2-5; D may be TRBD2 (6 bases). The sequenced sample consisted of CD8+ T cells from PBMCs. This sequence was found in a human donor in good health. Here the CDR3 DNA reads TGCAGCGTTGTGGGGCTGGGGGGGACCCAGTACTTC. Translation: CSVVGLGGTQYF.